The rows below give T cell receptor beta chains drawn from one sample of a study of cytomegalovirus exposure and HLA in healthy donors. Sequencing used immunoSEQ multiplex PCR; TCRdb keeps in-frame clones, though not all of them. The sample gives 100,000 to 120,000 clones, about 86% of which show up once; about 1.8% is in the top ten. Sequenced: PBMCs. Source of these receptors: a man between 40 and 49 years old in good health and CMV-seronegative. The CDR3 runs from the conserved cysteine through the conserved F or W. The order of the fields is D gene, V gene, clone size, J gene, CDR3 protein, CDR3 DNA. The D gene is left open where the match is weak. Clone size, where shown, is once, few, many, or a class for clones that have expanded.

D: -; V: TRBV4-2; size: -; J: TRBJ2-7; CDR3: CASSQVTTPGRVSYEQYF; DNA: TGTGCCAGCAGCCAAGTCACCACTCCGGGCAGGGTCTCCTACGAGCAGTACTTC
D: TRBD1; V: TRBV4-2; size: -; J: TRBJ1-4; CDR3: CASSLGQGGEKLFF; DNA: TGTGCCAGCAGCCTGGGACAGGGCGGGGAAAAACTGTTTTTT
D: TRBD1; V: TRBV11-2; size: once; J: TRBJ1-2; CDR3: CASSPDRRYGYTF; DNA: TGTGCCAGCAGCCCGGACAGGAGATATGGCTACACCTTC
D: TRBD1; V: TRBV5-4; size: -; J: TRBJ2-5; CDR3: CASSIDRARAQYF; DNA: TGTGCCAGCAGCATCGACAGGGCCAGGGCCCAGTACTTC
D: -; V: TRBV29-1; size: -; J: TRBJ1-2; CDR3: CSVETGFYGYTF; DNA: TGCAGCGTTGAGACCGGGTTCTATGGCTACACCTTC
D: -; V: TRBV6-5; size: -; J: TRBJ2-7; CDR3: CASSSPVTYEQYF; DNA: TGTGCCAGCAGTTCGCCAGTAACCTACGAGCAGTACTTC
D: -; V: TRBV5-3; size: -; J: TRBJ2-2; CDR3: CARSFFRELFF; DNA: TGTGCCAGAAGCTTTTTTAGGGAGCTGTTTTTT
D: -; V: TRBV2; size: -; J: TRBJ2-3; CDR3: CASSEGFPMTDTQYF; DNA: TGTGCCAGCAGTGAAGGTTTCCCCATGACAGATACGCAGTATTTT
D: -; V: TRBV7-2; size: -; J: TRBJ1-3; CDR3: CASSSERNTIYF; DNA: TGTGCCAGCAGCTCTGAGCGAAACACCATATATTTT
D: -; V: TRBV28; size: -; J: TRBJ2-7; CDR3: CASSVWGDDEQYF; DNA: TGTGCCAGCAGTGTCTGGGGGGATGACGAGCAGTACTTC
D: TRBD1; V: TRBV19; size: few; J: TRBJ1-4; CDR3: CASRQTTGGINEKLFF; DNA: TGTGCCAGTAGACAAACGACAGGGGGCATTAATGAAAAACTGTTTTTT
D: TRBD1; V: TRBV5-1; size: -; J: TRBJ2-1; CDR3: CASSWGQHNEQFF; DNA: TGCGCCAGCAGCTGGGGACAGCACAATGAGCAGTTCTTC
D: TRBD1; V: TRBV29-1; size: -; J: TRBJ1-1; CDR3: CSVYPGQGAEAFF; DNA: TGCAGCGTTTACCCGGGACAGGGGGCGGAAGCTTTCTTT
D: -; V: TRBV7-2; size: few; J: TRBJ2-1; CDR3: CASSLAGSSYNEQFF; DNA: TGTGCCAGCAGCTTGGCGGGGAGCTCCTACAATGAGCAGTTCTTC
D: -; V: TRBV6-5; size: -; J: TRBJ2-5; CDR3: CASSYMFRGETQYF; DNA: TGTGCCAGCAGTTACATGTTCAGGGGAGAGACCCAGTACTTC
D: TRBD2; V: TRBV28; size: -; J: TRBJ2-7; CDR3: CASSSSAGLAGTYEQYF; DNA: TGTGCCAGCAGTTCATCCGCGGGACTAGCGGGAACCTACGAGCAGTACTTC
D: TRBD1; V: TRBV30; size: -; J: TRBJ2-3; CDR3: CAWRTGTATDTQYF; DNA: TGTGCCTGGAGAACCGGGACAGCGACAGATACGCAGTATTTT
D: -; V: TRBV2; size: -; J: TRBJ1-4; CDR3: CATGQRNEKLFF; DNA: TGTGCCACCGGACAGCGGAATGAAAAACTGTTTTTT
D: TRBD1; V: TRBV23-1; size: -; J: TRBJ1-2; CDR3: CASSQFCDRATRGYTF; DNA: TGCGCCAGCAGTCAATTCTGTGACAGGGCTACTAGAGGCTACACCTTC
D: -; V: TRBV7-8; size: -; J: TRBJ2-1; CDR3: CASSTRARGGSNEQFF; DNA: TGTGCCAGCAGCACCCGCGCGCGGGGAGGCTCCAATGAGCAGTTCTTC
D: -; V: TRBV30; size: -; J: TRBJ1-2; CDR3: CAWEEGDYGYTF; DNA: TGTGCCTGGGAGGAGGGCGATTATGGCTACACCTTC
D: TRBD2; V: TRBV29-1; size: -; J: TRBJ2-1; CDR3: CSVGPGRGNEQFF; DNA: TGCAGCGTAGGTCCCGGGAGGGGCAATGAGCAGTTCTTC